Following are 19 T cell receptor beta chains from one sample sequenced in a study of blood T cell repertoires in COVID-19. Sequenced by immunoSEQ multiplex PCR; TCRdb stores in-frame clones only, minus some. Of around 250,000 clones listed, 84% are singletons. Sequenced input: peripheral blood. The receptors stem from a human donor in a cohort sampled during active COVID-19.

V gene TRBV5-1 combines with J gene TRBJ2-5; perhaps TRBD2 as D (6 bases). V shed 5 bases and J shed 1 base, with 12 bases lying between them. Germline CDR1 is SGHRS and CDR2 is YFSETQ. The CDR3 spans 14 residues. CDR3 bases: TGCGCCAGCAGGTCCGGGACTTTCCAAGAGACCCAGTACTTC. Translating it yields CASRSGTFQETQYF.

The chain employs TRBV11-2 and TRBJ2-7, with 10 positions matching TRBD2. Trimming took 0 bases from V and 1 from J; bases not matched to a gene: 9. Germline CDR1 and CDR2: SGHAT and FQNNGV. The CDR3 is 18 amino acids. The CDR3 coding sequence is TGTGCCAGCAGCTTAGATCGGCCTAGCGGGGGCCTATCCTACGAGCAGTACTTC. Translation gives CASSLDRPSGGLSYEQYF.

The genes are TRBV2 and TRBJ1-6; a possible D gene is TRBD1 (6 bases). The CDR3 has 14 amino acids. CDR1 and CDR2 from the germline V gene are SNHLY and FYNNEI. Trimming shortened V by 5 bases and J by 10 bases, and 15 bases separated the two germline ends. CDR3 region: CASSKLPQGSPLHF. The CDR3 DNA is TGTGCCAGCAGTAAACTGCCCCAGGGGTCACCCCTCCACTTT.

This clone has a handful of counts. V and J are TRBV7-8 and TRBJ2-2; D uncertain. The CDR3 extends over 16 amino acids. CDR1 is SGHVS and CDR2 is FQNEAQ in the germline V gene. The ends were cut back, 1 base at V and 6 bases at J, with 15 bases in the middle. CDR3 sequence (DNA): TGTGCCAGCAGCTTAGTCGTTACACAGCCGCCCGGGGAGCTGTTTTTT. Protein: CASSLVVTQPPGELFF.

This chain links TRBV24-1 with TRBJ2-7; tentative D call: TRBD2 (6 bases). Germline CDR1 reads KGHDR; CDR2 reads SFDVKD. This CDR3 has 12 amino acids. The ends were cut back, 6 bases at V and 3 bases at J, with 8 bases in the middle. The CDR3 sequence is CATSTGLYEQYF. The DNA of the CDR3 is TGTGCCACCAGTACGGGACTCTACGAGCAGTACTTC.

This CDR3 is CASSQEGQGASGYTF. The DNA of the CDR3 is TGTGCCAGCAGCCAAGAGGGACAGGGGGCAAGTGGCTACACCTTC. The V and J genes are TRBV4-2 and TRBJ1-2; 12 positions agree with TRBD1. CDR3 size: 15 residues. The J segment lost 7 bases and the V segment lost 0 bases, leaving 3 bases of the junction unmatched. Germline V gene sequence: CDR1 LGHNA, CDR2 YNFKEQ.

The rearrangement joins TRBV6-6 to TRBJ1-5; 9 bases fit TRBD1. CDR1 and CDR2 from the germline V gene are MNHNY and SVGAGI (reference sequence). Trimming at V came to 4 bases and at J to 2 bases, leaving 3 bases not matched to a gene. The CDR3 loop spans 15 amino acids. DNA for the CDR3: TGTGCCAGCAGTTCACAGGGGGCTGGCAATCAGCCCCAGCATTTT. Its protein product is CASSSQGAGNQPQHF.

This clone appeared a few times. J is TRBJ2-7 and V is TRBV28; 8 nucleotides align to TRBD1. Trimming removed 6 bases from V and 4 bases from J; junction bases left unmatched: 11. The length of the CDR3 is 15 residues. The germline gives CDR1 MDHEN, CDR2 SYDVKM. The CDR3 protein is CASSSVQTGVYEQYF. DNA of the CDR3: TGTGCCAGCAGCTCCGTCCAGACAGGGGTATACGAGCAGTACTTC. The whole variable domain, filled in from reference TRBV28 and TRBJ2-7, reads DVKVTQSSRYLVKRTGEKVFLECVQDMDHENMFWYRQDPGLGLRLIYFSYDVKMKEKGDIPEGYSVSREKKERFSLILESASTNQTSMYLCASSSVQTGVYEQYFGPGTRLTVT.

This clone was observed once. The rearrangement joins TRBV6-2 or TRBV6-3 to TRBJ2-1, with 8 nucleotides matching TRBD2. The CDR3 runs 14 residues. J gave up 4 bases and V 4 bases, and 3 bases lay outside the gene matches. Germline lookup yields CDR1 MNHEY and CDR2 SVGEGT. CDR3: CASSFPGGYNEQFF. CDR3 sequence (DNA): TGTGCCAGCAGTTTTCCGGGGGGGTACAATGAGCAGTTCTTC.

The CDR3 spells CSVVRRGTEAFF. The CDR3, as DNA: TGCAGCGTTGTCCGGCGAGGCACTGAAGCTTTCTTT. The rearrangement joins TRBV29-1 to TRBJ1-1; D call uncertain. The CDR3 extends over 12 amino acids. CDR1 and CDR2 from the germline V gene are SQVTM and ANQGSEA. Trimming took 4 bases from V and 4 from J, leaving 10 bases between them.

The V call is TRBV2, the J call TRBJ1-4; D is undetermined. Germline V gene sequence: CDR1 SNHLY, CDR2 FYNNEI. V lost 0 bases to trimming and J lost 4 bases, with 3 bases between them. The CDR3 has 13 amino acids. Written as DNA, the CDR3 is TGTGCCAGCAGTGAAGCCAATAATGAAAAACTGTTTTTT. Protein sequence: CASSEANNEKLFF.

Only one count was recorded for this clone. V and J are TRBV7-9 and TRBJ1-1; TRBD1 matches at 7 bases. With V trimmed by 3 bases and J by 4 bases, 2 bases remained unmatched. The CDR3 runs 13 residues. CDR1 is SEHNR and CDR2 is FQNEAQ in the germline V gene (reference sequence). The chain's CDR3 is CASSLTGPTEAFF. CDR3 sequence (DNA): TGTGCCAGCAGCTTGACAGGGCCCACTGAAGCTTTCTTT.

V is TRBV5-8 and J is TRBJ1-1; TRBD1 agrees at 7 bases. Germline values: CDR1 SGHTS, CDR2 YDEGEE. V dropped 0 bases and J dropped 4; count of bases not matched to a gene: 6. The CDR3 has 15 amino acids. CDR3 bases: TGTGCCAGCAGCTTGGAGGGGACAGTGTCCACTGAAGCTTTCTTT. Protein sequence: CASSLEGTVSTEAFF. Looking up the rest from reference TRBV5-8 and TRBJ1-1 gives the full variable domain: EAGVTQSPTHLIKTRGQQATLRCSPISGHTSVYWYQQALGLGLQFLLWYDEGEERNRGNFPPRFSGRQFPNYSSELNVNALELEDSALYLCASSLEGTVSTEAFFGQGTRLTVV.

The chain combines TRBV6-5 with TRBJ1-4; 12 bases fit TRBD1. The CDR3 sequence is 15 residues long. CDR1 is MNHEY, CDR2 SVGAGI, per germline. The junction had 11 bases not matched to a gene; V was cut back by 6 bases and J by 12 bases. CDR3 in amino acids: CASSPGGTGGAELFF. DNA of the CDR3: TGTGCCAGCAGCCCCGGAGGGACAGGGGGCGCGGAACTGTTTTTT.

The rearrangement links TRBV5-1 to TRBJ1-2, with TRBD1 identical over 7 bases. Trimming cost V 0 bases and J 7 bases; bases outside gene matches: 6. Germline V gene lookup returns CDR1 SGHRS and CDR2 YFSETQ. The CDR3 totals 14 residues. The CDR3 DNA follows: TGCGCCAGCAGCTTGGGGCAGGGGGTCGGTGGCTACACCTTC. Protein product: CASSLGQGVGGYTF.

This chain connects TRBV28 to TRBJ2-7, with D tentatively TRBD1 (6 bases). The CDR3 extends over 13 amino acids. The V gene lost 5 bases and the J gene lost 2 bases, with 10 bases spanning the gap. Germline V gene data show CDR1 as MDHEN and CDR2 as SYDVKM. The CDR3 protein is CASSEQGPYEQYF. The CDR3 DNA reads TGTGCCAGCAGTGAACAGGGACCCTACGAGCAGTACTTC.

There are a few counts of this clone. The rearrangement joins TRBV5-3 to TRBJ2-3; 7 bases are a match to TRBD2. TRBV5-3 is an ORF, and what it does is uncertain. V trimming: 9 bases; J trimming: 7 bases; junction bases outside the gene matches: 5. This CDR3 contains 11 residues. The CDR3 nucleotides read TGTGCCAAGGCGGGAGTCCATACGCAGTATTTT. Its translation is CAKAGVHTQYF.

This clone showed up just once. The CDR3 loop reads CASSLGWGQGYSGANVLTF. CDR3 nucleotides: TGTGCCAGCAGTTTAGGGTGGGGACAGGGTTACTCTGGGGCCAACGTCCTGACTTTC. The chain combines TRBV27 with TRBJ2-6; 9 bases fit TRBD1. The junction had 8 bases not matched to a gene; V was cut back by 2 bases and J by 0 bases. This CDR3 is 19 amino acids long. Germline-derived CDR1 and CDR2 are MNHEY and SMNVEV (reference sequence).

The rearrangement uses TRBV15 and TRBJ2-1, with 12 bases identical to TRBD2. Germline V gene data show CDR1 as LNHNV and CDR2 as YYDKDF (reference sequence). Unmatched junction bases numbered 5, after V lost 2 bases and J lost 6 bases. The CDR3 has 16 residues. DNA for the CDR3: TGTGCCACCAGCAGACCTGGACTAGCGGGACGCAATGAGCAGTTCTTC. It codes for CATSRPGLAGRNEQFF. The whole variable domain, filled in from reference TRBV15 and TRBJ2-1, reads DAMVIQNPRYQVTQFGKPVTLSCSQTLNHNVMYWYQQKSSQAPKLLFHYYDKDFNNEADTPDNFQSRRPNTSFCFLDIRSPGLGDTAMYLCATSRPGLAGRNEQFFGPGTRLTVL.